These T cell receptor beta chains were read from a single sample in a study of T cell responses to AZD1222 COVID-19 vaccine. Data came from immunoSEQ multiplex PCR; TCRdb stores just in-frame clones and leaves some out. The sample comprises some 100,000 clones, roughly 90% of which are singletons, and approximately 15% rests with the top ten. Sequencing used peripheral blood, obtained on day 0 of AZD1222 vaccination. Source of these receptors: an adult in good health. CDR3s include the opening cysteine and the closing phenylalanine or tryptophan. Each record gives: D gene, V gene, J gene, clone size, CDR3 DNA, CDR3 protein. A D gene is named only where the DNA matches it firmly. Not every row has a clone size; where given, it reads once, few, many or a size class.

>-|TRBV18|TRBJ1-1|-
TGTGCCAGCTCCCCAACGGGGGGGGCCGGGAACACTGAAGCTTTCTTT
CASSPTGGAGNTEAFF
>-|TRBV7-3|TRBJ1-5|-
TGTGCCAGCAGCCCCCATGGGGGTTGGGATCAGCCCCAGCATTTT
CASSPHGGWDQPQHF
>-|TRBV7-2|TRBJ1-1|-
TGTGCCAGCAGCTTCCGGGTCCGACCTGAAGCTTTCTTT
CASSFRVRPEAFF
>TRBD1|TRBV18|TRBJ2-7|-
TGTGCCAGCTCGACTGGACAGGGTGGCTCCTACGAGCAGTACTTC
CASSTGQGGSYEQYF
>TRBD2|TRBV18|TRBJ2-1|-
TGTGCCAGCTCACCTCTGGTAGTAGCGGGGGGCCTCTCCTACAATGAGCAGTTCTTC
CASSPLVVAGGLSYNEQFF
>TRBD1|TRBV10-1|TRBJ2-2|-
TGCGCCAGCACCCAGGACAGGGAGTCTCCCGGGGAGCTGTTTTTT
CASTQDRESPGELFF
>TRBD1|TRBV28|TRBJ1-6|large
TGTGCCAGCAGAGGGGACAGGGGAAGTTCACCCCTCCACTTT
CASRGDRGSSPLHF
>-|TRBV7-9|TRBJ1-5|-
TGTGCCAGCAGCTTAAATGGATGGGATCAGCCCCAGCATTTT
CASSLNGWDQPQHF
>-|TRBV5-6|TRBJ2-5|-
TGTGCCAGCAGACCAGGGGCCACGGGAATAGAGACCCAGTACTTC
CASRPGATGIETQYF
>-|TRBV30|TRBJ1-2|-
TGTGCCTGGAGTCCGGGACATGGCTACACCTTC
CAWSPGHGYTF
>-|TRBV4-1|TRBJ2-1|-
TGCGCCAGCAGCCGCCTTGGCCCGGGACCTTACAATGAGCAGTTCTTC
CASSRLGPGPYNEQFF
>-|TRBV5-1|TRBJ2-5|-
TGCGCCAGCAGCACCCGGGACACCCAAGAGACCCAGTACTTC
CASSTRDTQETQYF
>-|TRBV6-1|TRBJ1-5|-
TGTGCCAGCAGTGACAGCCGTAGCAATCAGCCCCAGCATTTT
CASSDSRSNQPQHF
>-|TRBV19|TRBJ1-5|-
TGTGCCAGTAGGGCCCTTAGCAATCAGCCCCAGCATTTT
CASRALSNQPQHF
>-|TRBV24-1|TRBJ2-7|-
TGTGCCACCAGTGACTCCGGGACACCTCCCTACGAGCAGTACTTC
CATSDSGTPPYEQYF
>-|TRBV2|TRBJ2-6|once
TGTGCCAGCGGGGGGCACAGGGCTGGGGCCAACGTCCTGACTTTC
CASGGHRAGANVLTF
>-|TRBV2|TRBJ1-1|-
TGTGCCAGCAGTCCCTCCCTACAAAACACTGAAGCTTTCTTT
CASSPSLQNTEAFF
>-|TRBV2|TRBJ2-7|-
TGTGCCAGCAGTCAGGAGCTCTACGAGCAGTACTTC
CASSQELYEQYF
>-|TRBV10-3|TRBJ2-1|-
TGTGCCATCAGTGAGTCGACTCGGTACAATGAGCAGTTCTTC
CAISESTRYNEQFF
>TRBD1|TRBV7-6|TRBJ1-1|-
TGTGCCAGCAGCTTATCAAGCGACAGGGCGGGCACTGAAGCTTTCTTT
CASSLSSDRAGTEAFF
>TRBD2|TRBV7-7|TRBJ2-1|-
TGTGCCAGCAGGGCCCTAGCGGGGCCCTACAATGAGCAGTTCTTC
CASRALAGPYNEQFF
>TRBD1|TRBV7-2|TRBJ1-2|-
TGTGCCAGCAGCTTAGCCGGACAGGGGTACTATGGCTACACCTTC
CASSLAGQGYYGYTF
>TRBD1|TRBV5-4|TRBJ1-6|-
TGTGCCAGCAGCTGGGACAGGGGGCCTTCACCCCTCCACTTT
CASSWDRGPSPLHF
>-|TRBV27|TRBJ1-2|-
TGTGCCAGCAGGGACGCAGGGTCAGCTAACTATGGCTACACCTTC
CASRDAGSANYGYTF
>-|TRBV19|TRBJ1-1|-
TGTGCCAGTAGTATACCCCACCTGAACACTGAAGCTTTCTTT
CASSIPHLNTEAFF
>-|TRBV28|TRBJ1-5|-
TGTGCCAGCAGTTTTGTGGGGAAAGGTCAGCCCCAGCATTTT
CASSFVGKGQPQHF
>-|TRBV5-1|TRBJ2-4|-
TGCGCCAGCAGCAGCGGTTCTGGAAACATTCAGTACTTC
CASSSGSGNIQYF
>-|TRBV12-3/TRBV12-4|TRBJ1-5|once
TGTGCCAGCTCCCGATCGCACAATCAGCCCCAGCATTTT
CASSRSHNQPQHF
>TRBD1|TRBV19|TRBJ1-1|-
TGTGCCAGTAGACCTACAGGGGGCGCAAGGAACACTGAAGCTTTCTTT
CASRPTGGARNTEAFF
>-|TRBV24-1|TRBJ2-1|-
TGTGCCACCGGCGAGAAAGGGGCCAATGAGCAGTTCTTC
CATGEKGANEQFF
>-|TRBV11-3|TRBJ1-4|once
TGTGCCAGCAGCCACCGACAGGAAACTAATGAAAAACTGTTTTTT
CASSHRQETNEKLFF
>TRBD1|TRBV28|TRBJ2-7|-
TGTGCCAGCAGTTTCCCACAGGGGTCAGACTCCTACGAGCAGTACTTC
CASSFPQGSDSYEQYF
>TRBD1|TRBV10-3|TRBJ1-1|-
TGTGCCATCAGTGACCCAGGGGGCGCGAGGACTGAAGCTTTCTTT
CAISDPGGARTEAFF
>TRBD1|TRBV6-5|TRBJ1-5|-
TGTGCCAGCAGGGGGGGACAGAATAGCAATCAGCCCCAGCATTTT
CASRGGQNSNQPQHF
>-|TRBV18|TRBJ2-4|-
TGTGCCAGCTCACTGCAGCCACGGGGAGTCATAGCCAAAAACATTCAGTACTTC
CASSLQPRGVIAKNIQYF
>-|TRBV6-4|TRBJ1-2|-
TGTGCCAGCATCTCCGGGGGGCAGGTCTTTGGCTACACCTTC
CASISGGQVFGYTF